The clone carrying this TCR beta chain appeared a few times. Its antigen is as yet unknown. The entry originates in a study of T cells in Graves' hyperthyroidism and ophthalmopathy. Study context: Peripheral blood specimens were obtained at initial diagnosis, prior to any treatment. Study-wide points: Within blood appeared most thyroid clonotypes that had expanded above 0.001.

Amplification yielded TCR beta CDR3 regions, with RNA transcripts as the source. Researchers ran a first-round RT-PCR on the TCR CDR3 using the HTBI primer set. TCRdb independently ran MiXCR on the multiplex PCR reads; one entry per CDR3 protein. The data hold some 720,000 distinct CDR3 sequences, with 15% to 20% observed a single time. Stability of Graves' hyperthyroidism was defined as absent ophthalmopathy progression within 18 months. Hyperthyroidism in the patients, aged 18 to 65, was newly diagnosed and under 2 months in duration. This CDR3 comprises 14 residues. The V gene's germline CDR1 is SGHDT and CDR2 YYEEEE. The J segment lost 5 bases and the V segment lost 3 bases, leaving 7 bases of the junction unmatched.

Sequencing input: blood. The source of this sequence is a man aged 18 to 29 with Graves' hyperthyroidism. The V and J genes are TRBV5-6 and TRBJ1-1; 7 nucleotides agree with TRBD1. As DNA, the CDR3 is TGTGCCAGCAGCTCCGGGACAGTTGAAACTGAAGCTTTCTTT. Its translation is CASSSGTVETEAFF.